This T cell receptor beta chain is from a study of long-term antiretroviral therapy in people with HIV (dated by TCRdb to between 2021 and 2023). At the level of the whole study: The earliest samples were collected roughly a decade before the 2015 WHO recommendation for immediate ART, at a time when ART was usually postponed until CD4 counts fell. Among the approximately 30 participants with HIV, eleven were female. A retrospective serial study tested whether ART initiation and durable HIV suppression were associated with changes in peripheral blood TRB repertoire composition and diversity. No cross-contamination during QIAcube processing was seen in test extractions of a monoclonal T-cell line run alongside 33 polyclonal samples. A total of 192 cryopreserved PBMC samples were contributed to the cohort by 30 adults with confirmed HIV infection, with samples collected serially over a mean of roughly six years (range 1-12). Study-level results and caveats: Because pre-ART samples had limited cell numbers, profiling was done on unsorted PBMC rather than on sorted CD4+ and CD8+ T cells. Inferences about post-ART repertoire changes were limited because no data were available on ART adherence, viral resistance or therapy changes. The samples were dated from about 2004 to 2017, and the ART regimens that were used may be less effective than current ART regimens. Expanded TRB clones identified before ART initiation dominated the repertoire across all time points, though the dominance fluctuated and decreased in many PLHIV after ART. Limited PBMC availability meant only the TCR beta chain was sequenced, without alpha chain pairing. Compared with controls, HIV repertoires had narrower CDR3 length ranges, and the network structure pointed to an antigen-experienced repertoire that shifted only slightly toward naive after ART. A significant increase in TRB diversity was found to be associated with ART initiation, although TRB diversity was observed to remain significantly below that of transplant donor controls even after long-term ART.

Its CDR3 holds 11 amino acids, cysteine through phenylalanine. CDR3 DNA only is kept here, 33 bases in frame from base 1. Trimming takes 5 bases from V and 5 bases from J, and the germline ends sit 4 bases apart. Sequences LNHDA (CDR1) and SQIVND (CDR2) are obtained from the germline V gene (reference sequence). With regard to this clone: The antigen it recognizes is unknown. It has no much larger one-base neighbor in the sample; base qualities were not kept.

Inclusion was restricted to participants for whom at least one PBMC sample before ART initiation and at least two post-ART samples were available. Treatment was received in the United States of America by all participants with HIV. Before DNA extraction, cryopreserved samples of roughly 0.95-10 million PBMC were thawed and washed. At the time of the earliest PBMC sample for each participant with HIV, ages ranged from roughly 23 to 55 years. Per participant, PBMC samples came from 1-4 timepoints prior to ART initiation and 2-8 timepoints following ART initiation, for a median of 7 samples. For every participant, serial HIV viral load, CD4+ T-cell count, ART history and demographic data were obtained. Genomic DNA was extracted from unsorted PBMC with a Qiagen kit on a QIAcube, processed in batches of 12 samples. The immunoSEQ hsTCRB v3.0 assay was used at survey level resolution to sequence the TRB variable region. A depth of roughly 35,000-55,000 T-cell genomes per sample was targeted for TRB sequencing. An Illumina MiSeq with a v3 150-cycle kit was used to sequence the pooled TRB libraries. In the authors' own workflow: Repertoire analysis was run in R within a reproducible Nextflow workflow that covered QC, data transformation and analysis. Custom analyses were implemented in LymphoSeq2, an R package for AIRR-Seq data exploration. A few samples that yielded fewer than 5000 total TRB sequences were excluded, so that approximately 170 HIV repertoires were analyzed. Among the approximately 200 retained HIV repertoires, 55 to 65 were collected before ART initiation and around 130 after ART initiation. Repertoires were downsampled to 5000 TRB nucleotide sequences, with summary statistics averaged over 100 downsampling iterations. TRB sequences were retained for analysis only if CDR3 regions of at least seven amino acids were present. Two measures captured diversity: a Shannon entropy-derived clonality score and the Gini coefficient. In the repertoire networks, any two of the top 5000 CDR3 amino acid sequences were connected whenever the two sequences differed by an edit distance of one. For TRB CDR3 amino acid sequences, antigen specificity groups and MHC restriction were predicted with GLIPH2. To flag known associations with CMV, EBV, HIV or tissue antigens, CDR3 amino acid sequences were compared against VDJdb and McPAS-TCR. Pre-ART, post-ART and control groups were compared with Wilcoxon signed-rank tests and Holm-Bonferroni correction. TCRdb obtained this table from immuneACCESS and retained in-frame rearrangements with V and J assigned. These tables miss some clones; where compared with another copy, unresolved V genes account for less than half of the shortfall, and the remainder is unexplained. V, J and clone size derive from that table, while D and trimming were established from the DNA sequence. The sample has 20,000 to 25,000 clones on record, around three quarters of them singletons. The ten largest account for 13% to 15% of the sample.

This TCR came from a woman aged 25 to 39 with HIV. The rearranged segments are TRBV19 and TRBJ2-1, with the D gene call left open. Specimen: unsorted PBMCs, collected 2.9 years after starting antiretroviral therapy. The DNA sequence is TGTGCCAGTAGTTGGAACAATGAGCAGTTCTTC. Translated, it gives CASSWNNEQFF.